The 15 T cell receptor beta chains listed next were all sequenced from one sample in a study of T cell repertoires in cytomegalovirus infection. TCRdb reprocessed the reads with MiXCR, giving one entry per CDR3 protein. The sample lists 50,000 or so distinct CDR3 sequences; roughly 19% were seen once. Their recognized antigens are unknown. The sample consisted of CD8+ T cells from cultured PBMCs, taken from culture after CMV antigen stimulation. The receptor source for this set is a human donor in good health (CMV status not recorded). Some clones in this sample may be carry-over from other donors' samples.

The genes are TRBV11-3 and TRBJ2-1; D might be TRBD2 (5 bases). This CDR3 has 16 residues. V dropped 1 base and J dropped 1 base, with 11 bases sitting between them. Germline loops: CDR1 SGHNT, CDR2 YENEEA. CDR3 residues: CASSLVAGASYNEQFF. The CDR3 nucleotides are TGTGCCAGCAGCTTAGTCGCGGGCGCTTCCTACAATGAGCAGTTCTTC.

The chain joins TRBV7-9 to TRBJ1-3; D ambiguous. Trimming took off 6 bases at V and 4 bases at J, with 7 bases between the two ends. Germline-derived CDR1 and CDR2 are SEHNR and FQNEAQ (reference sequence). CDR3 size: 12 residues. CDR3 DNA sequence: TGTGCCAGCAGTTCGGGCGGAAACACCATATATTTT. Translated, it gives CASSSGGNTIYF. Looking up the rest from reference TRBV7-9 and TRBJ1-3 gives the full variable domain: DTGVSQNPRHKITKRGQNVTFRCDPISEHNRLYWYRQTLGQGPEFLTYFQNEAQLEKSRLLSDRFSAERPKGSFSTLEIQRTEQGDSAMYLCASSSGGNTIYFGEGSWLTVV.

The V and J genes are TRBV20-1 and TRBJ2-2; 8 bases are a match to TRBD1. This CDR3 is 14 amino acids long. The germline V gene has CDR1 DFQATT and CDR2 SNEGSKA (reference sequence). The ends lost 6 bases at V and 2 bases at J; junction bases unmatched: 5. CDR3 sequence: CSAPDRVNTGELFF. The DNA for the CDR3 is TGCAGTGCGCCGGACAGGGTTAACACCGGGGAGCTGTTTTTT.

This chain joins TRBV28 and TRBJ2-3; D is unresolved. The CDR3 totals 16 residues. The germline V and J ends were trimmed by 7 bases and 2 bases, with 19 bases remaining between them. Germline CDR1 reads MDHEN; CDR2 reads SYDVKM. The CDR3 spells CASTPGWAATTDTQYF. In DNA form, the CDR3 reads TGTGCCAGCACCCCTGGATGGGCAGCGACCACAGATACGCAGTATTTT.

This clonotype was observed a handful of times. The gene calls are TRBV6-2 or TRBV6-3 and TRBJ1-6; D is unresolved. V was clipped by 5 bases and J by 9 bases, with 8 bases between them. Germline V gene data show CDR1 as MNHEY and CDR2 as SVGEGT. There are 12 residues in the CDR3. The CDR3 sequence: CASSPDFSPLHF. Here the CDR3 DNA reads TGTGCCAGCAGTCCGGACTTTTCACCCCTCCACTTT.

The sample holds a few counts of this clonotype. CDR3 DNA sequence: TGTGCCAGTAGTTGGTATGCAGGCAAAGGCTACGAGCAGTACTTC. It specifies CASSWYAGKGYEQYF. The V gene is TRBV19, the J gene TRBJ2-7, with unresolved D. V dropped 5 bases and J dropped 3 bases, with 17 bases sitting between them. Germline loops: CDR1 LNHDA, CDR2 SQIVND (reference sequence). This CDR3 is 15 amino acids long.

The CDR3 DNA reads as TGTGCCAGCAGTTTAACCGGTGCCTACAATGAGCAGTTCTTC. Amino acids: CASSLTGAYNEQFF. This chain connects TRBV27 to TRBJ2-1; the D is unclear. The CDR3 has 14 residues. V lost 2 bases, J lost 2 bases, and 7 bases lay in between. Germline lookup yields CDR1 MNHEY and CDR2 SMNVEV (reference sequence).

This clonotype was detected only a few times. The chain has TRBV6-1 and TRBJ1-6; TRBD1 might be the D (5 bases). Germline CDR1 is MNHNS and CDR2 is SASEGT. CDR3 length: 15 amino acids. V was shortened by 7 bases and J by 7 bases, with 17 bases between the two germline ends. This CDR3 is CASIPMGGENSPLHF. In nucleotides, the CDR3 is TGTGCCAGCATCCCGATGGGAGGGGAAAATTCACCCCTCCACTTT.

This clonotype was counted many times. The chain recombines TRBV12-5 with TRBJ2-7, with D unclear. V shed 3 bases and J shed 0 bases, with 9 bases lying between them. This CDR3 is 14 amino acids long. CDR1 and CDR2 (germline): LGHNT, FRNRAP. CDR3 region: CASGFDRSSYEQYF. The CDR3 bases are TGTGCTAGTGGTTTCGACCGCAGCTCCTACGAGCAGTACTTC.

There are a few counts of this clonotype. The V gene is TRBV11-3, the J gene TRBJ1-1; no firm D call. CDR1 and CDR2 from the germline V gene are SGHNT and YENEEA. V lost 7 bases and J lost 0, with 9 bases in between. The CDR3 length is 13 residues. DNA for the CDR3: TGTGCCAGCACCGGTGCCTTGAACACTGAAGCTTTCTTT. This codes for CASTGALNTEAFF.

This clonotype was counted only a few times. The junction and the germline gene differ at one end; a read error may be behind it. The V gene is TRBV4-1, the J gene TRBJ2-1; TRBD2 might be the D (7 bases). The CDR3 contains 13 residues. Germline lookup yields CDR1 MGHRA and CDR2 YSYEKL. The CDR3 region is CASSQGGGNEQFF. The CDR3 nucleotides read TGTGCCAGCAGCCAAGGGGGGGGGAATGAGCAGTTCTTC.

This rearrangement joins TRBV6-1 to TRBJ2-1; 8 positions agree with TRBD1. The CDR3 loop spans 14 amino acids. V gave up 10 bases and J gave up 1 base; unmatched junction bases: 6. Germline CDR1 is MNHNS and CDR2 is SASEGT. CDR3 protein: CATRTGPSYNEQFF. Written as DNA, the CDR3 is TGTGCCACAAGGACAGGGCCTTCCTACAATGAGCAGTTCTTC.

V is TRBV5-1 and J is TRBJ2-3; no reliable D call. The germline V gene has CDR1 SGHRS and CDR2 YFSETQ. V was pared by 4 bases and J by 0 bases, with 12 bases between. The CDR3 has 15 amino acids. CDR3 protein: CASSPNHGSTDTQYF. CDR3 nucleotides: TGCGCCAGCAGCCCGAACCACGGTAGCACAGATACGCAGTATTTT.

The CDR3 loop is CASSPGWNEKLFF. CDR3 in DNA: TGTGCCAGCAGCCCAGGATGGAATGAAAAACTGTTTTTT. The chain employs TRBV7-8 and TRBJ1-4; the D is unclear. This CDR3 contains 13 residues. V was pared by 5 bases and J by 5 bases, with 9 bases between. The germline V gene has CDR1 SGHVS and CDR2 FQNEAQ. Full variable domain (missing parts from reference TRBV7-8 and TRBJ1-4): GAGVSQSPRYKVAKRGQDVALRCDPISGHVSLFWYQQALGQGPEFLTYFQNEAQLDKSGLPSDRFFAERPEGSVSTLKIQRTQQEDSAVYLCASSPGWNEKLFFGSGTQLSVL.

In this sample, this clonotype turned up many times. The rearrangement joins TRBV7-9 to TRBJ1-4; D is unresolved. CDR1 is SEHNR, CDR2 FQNEAQ, per germline (reference sequence). V lost 5 bases to trimming and J lost 6 bases, with 19 bases between them. This CDR3 region has 16 residues. The CDR3 sequence: CASSQNRAGSYEKLFF. In DNA form, the CDR3 reads TGTGCCAGCAGCCAGAATAGGGCAGGAAGCTATGAAAAACTGTTTTTT.